The T cell receptor beta chain described here comes from a study of blood T cell repertoires in COVID-19. The wider study: In each case, the material was cDNA or gDNA derived from T cells, B-cell-depleted T cells, or PBMCs.

Between the trimmed V and J ends, which lost 6 bases and 0 bases, there was a span of 14 bases. CDR1 and CDR2 from the germline V gene are KGHDR and SFDVKD. This CDR3 contains 15 residues. As originally analysed: Reference gene primers were amplified, and this amplification served to estimate nucleated cell counts. Only in-frame clones appear in the TCRdb table, and some are missing; sequencing was by immunoSEQ multiplex PCR. Clonal size and the V and J genes are those of that table, whereas D and trimming came from the DNA. The sample carries about 280,000 clones, approximately 88% recorded once. The source material was PBMCs or T cells enriched from blood (not recorded which). The chain couples TRBV24-1 to TRBJ2-7; D uncertain. The clonotype comes from a woman between 40 and 55 years old who had recovered from COVID-19. CDR3 in amino acids: CATSSNSRSSYEQYF. As DNA, the CDR3 is TGTGCCACCAGTTCAAACAGCCGAAGCTCCTACGAGCAGTACTTC.